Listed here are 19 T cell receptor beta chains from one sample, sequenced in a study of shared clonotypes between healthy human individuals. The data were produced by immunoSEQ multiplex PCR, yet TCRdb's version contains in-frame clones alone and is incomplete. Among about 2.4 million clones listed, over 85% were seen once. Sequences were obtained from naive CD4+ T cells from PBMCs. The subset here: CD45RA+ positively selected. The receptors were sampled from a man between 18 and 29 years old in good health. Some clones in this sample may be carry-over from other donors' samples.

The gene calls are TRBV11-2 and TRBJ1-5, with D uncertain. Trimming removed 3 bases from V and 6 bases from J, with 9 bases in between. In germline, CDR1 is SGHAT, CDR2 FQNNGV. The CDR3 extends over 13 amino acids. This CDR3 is CASSFGSFQPQHF. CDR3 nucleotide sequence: TGTGCCAGCAGCTTTGGTAGTTTTCAGCCCCAGCATTTT.

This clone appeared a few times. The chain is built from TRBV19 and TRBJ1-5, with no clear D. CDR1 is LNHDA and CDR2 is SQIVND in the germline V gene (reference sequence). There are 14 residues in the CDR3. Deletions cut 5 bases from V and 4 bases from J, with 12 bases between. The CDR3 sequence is CASSQRRGNQPQHF. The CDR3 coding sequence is TGTGCCAGTAGTCAGCGACGAGGAAATCAGCCCCAGCATTTT.

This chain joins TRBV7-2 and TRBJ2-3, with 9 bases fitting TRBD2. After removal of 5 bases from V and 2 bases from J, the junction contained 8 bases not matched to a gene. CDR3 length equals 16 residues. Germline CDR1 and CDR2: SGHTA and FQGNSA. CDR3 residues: CASSQLSGSPTDTQYF. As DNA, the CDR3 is TGTGCCAGCAGCCAGCTTAGCGGGAGCCCCACAGATACGCAGTATTTT.

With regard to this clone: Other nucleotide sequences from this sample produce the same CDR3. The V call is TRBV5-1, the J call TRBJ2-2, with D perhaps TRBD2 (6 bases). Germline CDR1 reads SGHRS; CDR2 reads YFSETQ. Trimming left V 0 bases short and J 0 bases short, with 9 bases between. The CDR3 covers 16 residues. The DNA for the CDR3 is TGCGCCAGCAGCTTGGTGCCGGGAGCGAACACCGGGGAGCTGTTTTTT. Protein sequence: CASSLVPGANTGELFF.

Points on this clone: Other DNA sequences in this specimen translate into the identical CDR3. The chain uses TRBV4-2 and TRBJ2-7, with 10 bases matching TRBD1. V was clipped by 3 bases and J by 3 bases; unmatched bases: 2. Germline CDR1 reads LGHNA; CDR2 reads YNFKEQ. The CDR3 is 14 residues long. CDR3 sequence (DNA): TGTGCCAGCAGCCAGGGGGACAGGGGCTACGAGCAGTACTTC. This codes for CASSQGDRGYEQYF.

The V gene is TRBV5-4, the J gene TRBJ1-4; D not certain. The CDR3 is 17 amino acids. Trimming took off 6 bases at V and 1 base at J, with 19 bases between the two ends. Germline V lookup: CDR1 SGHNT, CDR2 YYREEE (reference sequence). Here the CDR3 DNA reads TGTGCCAGCACTGCGGGAGGCCCGACCAAAACTAATGAAAAACTGTTTTTT. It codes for CASTAGGPTKTNEKLFF.

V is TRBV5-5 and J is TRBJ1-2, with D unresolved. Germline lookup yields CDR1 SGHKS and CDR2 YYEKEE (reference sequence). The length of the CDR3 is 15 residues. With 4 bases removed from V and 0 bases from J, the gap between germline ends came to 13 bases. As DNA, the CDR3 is TGTGCCAGCAGCCCCACAATAGGACCTAACTATGGCTACACCTTC. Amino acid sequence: CASSPTIGPNYGYTF.

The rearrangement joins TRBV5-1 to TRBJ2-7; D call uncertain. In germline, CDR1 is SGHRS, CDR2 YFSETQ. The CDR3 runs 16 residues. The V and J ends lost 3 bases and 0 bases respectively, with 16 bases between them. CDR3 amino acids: CASSSLGQASSYEQYF. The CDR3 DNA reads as TGCGCCAGCAGCTCCCTGGGCCAGGCTAGCTCCTACGAGCAGTACTTC.

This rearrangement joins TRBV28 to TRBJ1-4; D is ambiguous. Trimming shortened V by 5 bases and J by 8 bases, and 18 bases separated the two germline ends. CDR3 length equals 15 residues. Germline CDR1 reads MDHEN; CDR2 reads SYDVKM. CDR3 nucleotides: TGTGCCAGCAGTAGTCCCGGGAGCTTTGGGGAAAAACTGTTTTTT. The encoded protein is CASSSPGSFGEKLFF.

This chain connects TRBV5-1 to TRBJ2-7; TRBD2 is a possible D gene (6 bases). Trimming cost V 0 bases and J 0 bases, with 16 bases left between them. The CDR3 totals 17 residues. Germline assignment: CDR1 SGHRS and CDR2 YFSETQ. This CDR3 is CASSLAGDGRYSYEQYF. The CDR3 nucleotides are TGCGCCAGCAGCTTGGCGGGGGACGGGAGATACTCCTACGAGCAGTACTTC.

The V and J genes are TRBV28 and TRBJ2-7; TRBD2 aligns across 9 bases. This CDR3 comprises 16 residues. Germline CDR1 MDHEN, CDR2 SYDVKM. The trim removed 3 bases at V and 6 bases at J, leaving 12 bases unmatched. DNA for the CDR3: TGTGCCAGCAGTTTTTGGGGGGAAGCGGGAGGTTTCGAGCAGTACTTC. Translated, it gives CASSFWGEAGGFEQYF.

The CDR3 DNA sequence: TGTGCCAGCTCAACAACAGGGGGCTCGAAGACCCAGTACTTC. It encodes CASSTTGGSKTQYF. The chain couples TRBV18 to TRBJ2-5; 9 positions match TRBD1. In germline, CDR1 is KGHSH, CDR2 LQKENI. The CDR3 runs 14 residues. V lost 5 bases to trimming and J lost 6 bases; unmatched junction nucleotides: 7.

CDR3 sequence: CAISKETVRGEQFF. The CDR3 nucleotides are TGTGCCATCAGCAAGGAGACAGTGCGGGGTGAGCAGTTCTTC. The chain links TRBV10-3 to TRBJ2-1; a weak D match, TRBD2 (6 bases). The germline V and J ends were trimmed by 6 bases and 9 bases, with 18 bases remaining between them. There are 14 residues in the CDR3. The germline V gene has CDR1 ENHRY and CDR2 SYGVKD.

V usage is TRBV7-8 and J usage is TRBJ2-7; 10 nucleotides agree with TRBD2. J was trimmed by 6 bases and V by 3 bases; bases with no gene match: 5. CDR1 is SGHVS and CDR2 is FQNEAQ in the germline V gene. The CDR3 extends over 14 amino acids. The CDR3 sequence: CASSFSSGSSEQYF. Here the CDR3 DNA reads TGTGCCAGCAGCTTCTCTAGCGGGAGCTCCGAGCAGTACTTC. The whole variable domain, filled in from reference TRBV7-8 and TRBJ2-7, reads GAGVSQSPRYKVAKRGQDVALRCDPISGHVSLFWYQQALGQGPEFLTYFQNEAQLDKSGLPSDRFFAERPEGSVSTLKIQRTQQEDSAVYLCASSFSSGSSEQYFGPGTRLTVT.

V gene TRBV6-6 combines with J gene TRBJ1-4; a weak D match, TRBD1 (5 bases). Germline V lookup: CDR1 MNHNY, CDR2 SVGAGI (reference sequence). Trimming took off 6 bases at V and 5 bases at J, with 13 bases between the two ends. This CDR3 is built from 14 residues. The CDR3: CASRIRAVNEKLFF. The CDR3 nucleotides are TGTGCCAGCAGGATCAGGGCGGTCAATGAAAAACTGTTTTTT.

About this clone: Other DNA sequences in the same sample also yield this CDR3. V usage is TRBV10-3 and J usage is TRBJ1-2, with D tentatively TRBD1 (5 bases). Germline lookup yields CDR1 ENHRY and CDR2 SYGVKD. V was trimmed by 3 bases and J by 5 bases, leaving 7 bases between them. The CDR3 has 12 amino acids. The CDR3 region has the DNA TGTGCCATCAGTGACGGGGGTTATGGCTACACCTTC. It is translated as CAISDGGYGYTF.

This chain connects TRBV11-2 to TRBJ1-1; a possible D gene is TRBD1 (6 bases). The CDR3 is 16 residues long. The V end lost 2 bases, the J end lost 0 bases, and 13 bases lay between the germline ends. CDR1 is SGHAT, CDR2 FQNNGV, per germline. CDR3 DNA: TGTGCCAGCAGCTTATTACAAGGGGGTTTGAACACTGAAGCTTTCTTT. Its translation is CASSLLQGGLNTEAFF.

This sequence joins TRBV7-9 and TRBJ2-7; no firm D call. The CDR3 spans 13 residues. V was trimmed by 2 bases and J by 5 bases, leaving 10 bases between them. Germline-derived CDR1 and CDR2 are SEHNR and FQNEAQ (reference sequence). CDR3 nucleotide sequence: TGTGCCAGCAGCTTATGGGGTGGTCACGAGCAGTACTTC. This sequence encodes CASSLWGGHEQYF.

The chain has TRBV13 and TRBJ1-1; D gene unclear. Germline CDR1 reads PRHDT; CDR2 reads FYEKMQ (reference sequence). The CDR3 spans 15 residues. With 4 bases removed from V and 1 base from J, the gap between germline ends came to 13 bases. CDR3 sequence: CASSSTERRNTEAFF. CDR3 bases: TGTGCCAGCAGCTCCACCGAGAGGAGGAACACTGAAGCTTTCTTT. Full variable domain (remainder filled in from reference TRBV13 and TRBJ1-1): AAGVIQSPRHLIKEKRETATLKCYPIPRHDTVYWYQQGPGQDPQFLISFYEKMQSDKGSIPDRFSAQQFSDYHSELNMSSLELGDSALYFCASSSTERRNTEAFFGQGTRLTVV.